This T cell receptor (beta chain) was recovered during a study of blood T cell repertoires in COVID-19. Background on the study: Acute and convalescent COVID-19 samples came from the United States, Italy and Spain. Nucleic acid was either cDNA or gDNA, and it came from T cells, B-cell-depleted T cells, or PBMCs.

CDR3 length equals 13 residues. The germline gives CDR1 GTSNPN, CDR2 SVGIG (reference sequence). The V and J ends lost 8 bases and 1 base respectively, with 15 bases between them. As originally analysed: The assay estimated nucleated cells by amplifying reference gene primers. This table comes from immunoSEQ multiplex PCR, and its TCRdb copy is limited to in-frame clones, with some not included. The DNA gave D and trimming, while V, J and clone size come from that table. The sample includes a few hundred thousand clones, about nine tenths of them seen just once. Enrollment of patients from Seattle took place during active infection, with longitudinal follow-up.

This clonotype was sampled from a woman between 25 and 40 years old with COVID-19, enrolled during active disease. This chain uses TRBV30 with TRBJ2-7, with D perhaps matching TRBD1 (6 bases). Material for sequencing was peripheral blood. The CDR3 is CAVTGFRSYEQYF. DNA of the CDR3: TGTGCCGTAACAGGGTTTCGTTCCTACGAGCAGTACTTC.